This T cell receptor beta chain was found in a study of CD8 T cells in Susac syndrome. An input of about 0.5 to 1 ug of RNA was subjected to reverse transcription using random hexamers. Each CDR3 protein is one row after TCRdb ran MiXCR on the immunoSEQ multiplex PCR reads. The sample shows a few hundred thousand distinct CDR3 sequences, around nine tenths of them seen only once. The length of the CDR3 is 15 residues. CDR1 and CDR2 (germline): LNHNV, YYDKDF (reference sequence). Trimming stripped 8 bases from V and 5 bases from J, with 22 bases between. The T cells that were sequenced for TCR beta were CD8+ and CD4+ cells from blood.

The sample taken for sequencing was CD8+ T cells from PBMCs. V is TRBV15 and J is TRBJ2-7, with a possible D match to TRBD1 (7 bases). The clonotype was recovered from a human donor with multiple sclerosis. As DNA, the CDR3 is TGTGCCACCGGAGGGCCCCCACAGGGGATAAACGAGCAGTACTTC. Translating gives CATGGPPQGINEQYF.